Listed below are T cell receptor beta chains from one sample, sequenced in a study of shared clonotypes between healthy human individuals. Assay used: immunoSEQ multiplex PCR; TCRdb lists only in-frame clones, some missing. The sample contains some 1 million clones, about 75% of which appear only once. Sequencing was done on a sample of memory CD4+ T cells sorted from blood. Every receptor here comes from a man aged 18 to 30 in good health. Each CDR3 is given with its conserved first and last residue. The D gene is left open where the match is weak. Size values are once, few and many counts, or a class for expanded clones, and some rows have none.

D gene	V gene	clone size	J gene	CDR3 DNA	CDR3 protein
NA	TRBV2	few	TRBJ1-6	TGTGCCAGCAGGGACCCACAGAGCTCAAGTTCACCCCTCCACTTT	CASRDPQSSSSPLHF
NA	TRBV7-2	NA	TRBJ2-2	TGTGCCAGCAGCCCCTTCCGGCTTCGAGACACCGGGGAGCTGTTTTTT	CASSPFRLRDTGELFF
NA	TRBV7-2	few	TRBJ1-2	TGTGCCAGCAGCCCTGACAGAGGCTATGGCTACACCTTC	CASSPDRGYGYTF
NA	TRBV10-2	NA	TRBJ2-1	TGCGCCAGCAGTGACGACGCCTCCTACAATGAGCAGTTCTTC	CASSDDASYNEQFF
NA	TRBV27	NA	TRBJ1-4	TGTGCCAGCAGTTTACGCGGGACGGTGAATGAAAAACTGTTTTTT	CASSLRGTVNEKLFF
NA	TRBV11-3	NA	TRBJ2-1	TGTGCCAGCAGCCTCGGGACCCAGCCCTACAATGAGCAGTTCTTC	CASSLGTQPYNEQFF
NA	TRBV5-1	NA	TRBJ2-2	TGCGCCAGCACCCTGAGCACCACTTCGACCGGGGAGCTGTTTTTT	CASTLSTTSTGELFF
TRBD2	TRBV9	NA	TRBJ2-4	TGTGCCAGCAGCGTAGGGGGGACTAGCGAAGCCAAAAACATTCAGTACTTC	CASSVGGTSEAKNIQYF
TRBD1	TRBV9	once	TRBJ1-6	TGTGCCAGCAGCCGCTCCATCCTCAGGGGGCGAGATAATTCACCCCTCCACTTT	CASSRSILRGRDNSPLHF
TRBD1	TRBV29-1	NA	TRBJ1-1	TGCAGCGTTAGCGGACAGGGGAACACTGAAGCTTTCTTT	CSVSGQGNTEAFF
TRBD2	TRBV28	few	TRBJ2-3	TGTGCCAGCAGTTTTCCTCCTGGAGCGGGAACAGATACGCAGTATTTT	CASSFPPGAGTDTQYF
NA	TRBV7-9	NA	TRBJ1-3	TGTGCCAGCAGTCGGGACCCACGAAACACCATATATTTT	CASSRDPRNTIYF
NA	TRBV6-5	NA	TRBJ1-2	TGTGCCAGCAGAACAGGGTCCCGAGGTGGCTATGGCTACACCTTC	CASRTGSRGGYGYTF
NA	TRBV21-1	NA	TRBJ2-2	TGTGCCAGCAGCAAAGGGGGAGCGAACACCGGGGAGCTGTTTTTT	CASSKGGANTGELFF
TRBD1	TRBV5-4	NA	TRBJ1-1	TGTGCCAGCAGCAAAGGGACAGGTGGAGGAACTGAAGCTTTCTTT	CASSKGTGGGTEAFF
NA	TRBV27	few	TRBJ2-7	TGTGCCAGCAGTTCGACCGGGACTCATCCCTACGAGCAGTACTTC	CASSSTGTHPYEQYF
NA	TRBV7-2	NA	TRBJ1-5	TGTGCCAGCAGCTTAGCCGGGGTCGATCAGCCCCAGCATTTT	CASSLAGVDQPQHF
NA	TRBV6-5	NA	TRBJ1-2	TGTGCCAGCAGGCCCCTGGGGGCGGGTAAAGATGGCTACACCTTC	CASRPLGAGKDGYTF